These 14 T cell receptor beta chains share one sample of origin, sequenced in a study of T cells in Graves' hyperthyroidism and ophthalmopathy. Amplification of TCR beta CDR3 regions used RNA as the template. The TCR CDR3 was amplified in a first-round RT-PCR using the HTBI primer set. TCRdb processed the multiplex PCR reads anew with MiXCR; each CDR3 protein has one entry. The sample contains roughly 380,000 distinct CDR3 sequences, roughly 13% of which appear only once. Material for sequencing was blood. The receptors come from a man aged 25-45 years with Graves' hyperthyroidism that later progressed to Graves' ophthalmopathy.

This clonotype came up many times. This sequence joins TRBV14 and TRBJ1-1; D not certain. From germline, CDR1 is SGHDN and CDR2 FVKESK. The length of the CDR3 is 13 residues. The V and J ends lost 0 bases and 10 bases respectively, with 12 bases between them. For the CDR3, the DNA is TGTGCCAGCAGCCAAGAGGACCAACGGAGAGCTTTCTTT. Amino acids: CASSQEDQRRAFF.

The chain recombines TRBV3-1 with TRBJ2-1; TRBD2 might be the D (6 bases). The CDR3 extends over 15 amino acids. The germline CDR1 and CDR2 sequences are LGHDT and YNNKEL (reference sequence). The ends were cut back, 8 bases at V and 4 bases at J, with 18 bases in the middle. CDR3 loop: CASSLGGNGYNEQFF. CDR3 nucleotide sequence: TGTGCCAGCTCTCTGGGGGGAAATGGATACAATGAGCAGTTCTTC.

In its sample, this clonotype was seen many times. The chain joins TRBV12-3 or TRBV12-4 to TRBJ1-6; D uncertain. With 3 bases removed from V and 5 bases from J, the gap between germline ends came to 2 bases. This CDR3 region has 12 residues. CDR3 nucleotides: TGTGCCAGCAGTTTGGATAATTCACCCCTCCACTTT. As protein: CASSLDNSPLHF.

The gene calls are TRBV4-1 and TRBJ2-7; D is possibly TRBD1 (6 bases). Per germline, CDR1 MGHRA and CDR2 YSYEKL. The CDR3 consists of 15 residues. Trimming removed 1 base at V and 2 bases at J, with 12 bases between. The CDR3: CASSQVLGAAYEQYF. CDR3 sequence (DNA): TGCGCCAGCAGCCAAGTACTGGGGGCGGCCTACGAGCAGTACTTC.

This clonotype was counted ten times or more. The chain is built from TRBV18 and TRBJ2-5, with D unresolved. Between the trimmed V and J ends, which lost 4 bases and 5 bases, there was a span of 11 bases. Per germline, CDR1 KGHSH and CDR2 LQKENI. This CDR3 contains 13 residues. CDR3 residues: CASSQDLGETQYF. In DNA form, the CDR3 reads TGTGCCAGCTCACAGGACCTTGGGGAGACCCAGTACTTC. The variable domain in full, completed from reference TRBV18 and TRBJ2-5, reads NAGVMQNPRHLVRRRGQEARLRCSPMKGHSHVYWYRQLPEEGLKFMVYLQKENIIDESGMPKERFSAEFPKEGPSILRIQQVVRGDSAAYFCASSQDLGETQYFGPGTRLLVL.

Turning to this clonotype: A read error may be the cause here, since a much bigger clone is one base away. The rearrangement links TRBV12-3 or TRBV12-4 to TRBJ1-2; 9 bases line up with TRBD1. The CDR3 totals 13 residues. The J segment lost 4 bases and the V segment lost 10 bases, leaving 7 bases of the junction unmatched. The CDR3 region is CANTVTGGYGYTF. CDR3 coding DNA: TGTGCCAACACTGTGACAGGGGGCTATGGCTACACCTTC.

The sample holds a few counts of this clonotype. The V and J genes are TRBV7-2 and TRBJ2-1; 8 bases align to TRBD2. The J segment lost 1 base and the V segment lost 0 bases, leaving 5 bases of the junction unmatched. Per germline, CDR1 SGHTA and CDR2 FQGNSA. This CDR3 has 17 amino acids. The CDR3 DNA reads TGTGCCAGCAGCTTAGCCGGGACTAGAGGATCCTACAATGAGCAGTTCTTC. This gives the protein CASSLAGTRGSYNEQFF.

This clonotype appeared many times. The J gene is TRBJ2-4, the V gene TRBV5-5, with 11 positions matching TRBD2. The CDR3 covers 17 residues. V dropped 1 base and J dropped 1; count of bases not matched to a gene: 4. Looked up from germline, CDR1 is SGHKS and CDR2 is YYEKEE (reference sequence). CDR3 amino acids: CASSLLGLAGAKNIQYF. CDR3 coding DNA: TGTGCCAGCAGCTTGCTCGGACTAGCGGGTGCCAAAAACATTCAGTACTTC.

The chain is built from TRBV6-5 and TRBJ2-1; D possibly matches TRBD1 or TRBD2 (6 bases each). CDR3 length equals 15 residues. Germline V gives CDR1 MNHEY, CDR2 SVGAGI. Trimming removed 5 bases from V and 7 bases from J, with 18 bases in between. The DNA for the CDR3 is TGTGCCAGCAGTCACTATGTGGGGGCGGGAAATGAGCAGTTCTTC. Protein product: CASSHYVGAGNEQFF.

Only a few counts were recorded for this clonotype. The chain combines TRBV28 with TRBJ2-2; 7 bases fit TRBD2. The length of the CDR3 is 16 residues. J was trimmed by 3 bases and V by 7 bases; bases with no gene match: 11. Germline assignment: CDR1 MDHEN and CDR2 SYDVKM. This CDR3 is CASNPREVLDTGELFF. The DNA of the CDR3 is TGTGCCAGCAATCCCCGGGAGGTTTTGGACACCGGGGAGCTGTTTTTT.

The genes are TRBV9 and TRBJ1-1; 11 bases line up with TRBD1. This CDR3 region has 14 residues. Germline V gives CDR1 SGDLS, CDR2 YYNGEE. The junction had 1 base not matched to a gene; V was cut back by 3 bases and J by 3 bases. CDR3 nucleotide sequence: TGTGCCAGCAGCGGGGGACAGGGGGACACTGAAGCTTTCTTT. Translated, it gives CASSGGQGDTEAFF.

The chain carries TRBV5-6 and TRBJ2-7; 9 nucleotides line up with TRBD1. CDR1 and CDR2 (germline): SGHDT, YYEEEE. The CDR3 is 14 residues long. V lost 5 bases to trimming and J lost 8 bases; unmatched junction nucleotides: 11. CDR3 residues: CASRSGTGSFKQYF. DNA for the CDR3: TGTGCCAGCAGATCCGGGACAGGGAGTTTCAAGCAGTACTTC.

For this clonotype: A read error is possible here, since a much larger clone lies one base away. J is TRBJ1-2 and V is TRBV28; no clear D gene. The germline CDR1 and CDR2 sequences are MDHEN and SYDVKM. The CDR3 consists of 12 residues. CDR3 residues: CAGRTHMRGYTF. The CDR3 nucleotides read TGTGCCGGCAGAACCCACATGCGGGGCTACACCTTC.

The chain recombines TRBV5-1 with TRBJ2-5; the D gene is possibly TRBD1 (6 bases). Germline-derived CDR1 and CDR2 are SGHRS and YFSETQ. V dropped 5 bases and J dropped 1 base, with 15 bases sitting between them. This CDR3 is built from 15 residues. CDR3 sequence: CASSSRLGAQETQYF. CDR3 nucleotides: TGCGCCAGCAGTTCCCGGCTGGGGGCCCAAGAGACCCAGTACTTC.